This TCR beta chain was documented in a study of blood T cell repertoires in COVID-19. This CDR3 is 18 amino acids long. Germline V gene data show CDR1 as SGHAT and CDR2 as FQNNGV. After removal of 7 bases from V and 1 base from J, the junction contained 9 bases not matched to a gene. As processed by the authors: Cell counts per sample came from amplifying reference gene primers. The protocol was immunoSEQ multiplex PCR, while the TCRdb copy is restricted to in-frame clones and leaves out a portion. V and J calls plus clone size are reproduced from that table; the DNA served to infer D and trimming. Among about 160,000 clones listed, 85% were seen once. Patients in Seattle were enrolled during active infection, then followed longitudinally.

Sequenced: peripheral blood. The TCR was taken from a woman between 45 and 65 years old with COVID-19, enrolled during active disease. The gene calls are TRBV11-2 and TRBJ2-3, with 15 bases that match TRBD2. The CDR3 DNA reads TGTGCCAGCACCCCCGGACTAGCGGGGGGGCGTGGCACAGATACGCAGTATTTT. Amino acids: CASTPGLAGGRGTDTQYF. The variable domain in full, completed from reference TRBV11-2 and TRBJ2-3, reads EAGVAQSPRYKIIEKRQSVAFWCNPISGHATLYWYQQILGQGPKLLIQFQNNGVVDDSQLPKDRFSAERLKGVDSTLKIQPAKLEDSAVYLCASTPGLAGGRGTDTQYFGPGTRLTVL.